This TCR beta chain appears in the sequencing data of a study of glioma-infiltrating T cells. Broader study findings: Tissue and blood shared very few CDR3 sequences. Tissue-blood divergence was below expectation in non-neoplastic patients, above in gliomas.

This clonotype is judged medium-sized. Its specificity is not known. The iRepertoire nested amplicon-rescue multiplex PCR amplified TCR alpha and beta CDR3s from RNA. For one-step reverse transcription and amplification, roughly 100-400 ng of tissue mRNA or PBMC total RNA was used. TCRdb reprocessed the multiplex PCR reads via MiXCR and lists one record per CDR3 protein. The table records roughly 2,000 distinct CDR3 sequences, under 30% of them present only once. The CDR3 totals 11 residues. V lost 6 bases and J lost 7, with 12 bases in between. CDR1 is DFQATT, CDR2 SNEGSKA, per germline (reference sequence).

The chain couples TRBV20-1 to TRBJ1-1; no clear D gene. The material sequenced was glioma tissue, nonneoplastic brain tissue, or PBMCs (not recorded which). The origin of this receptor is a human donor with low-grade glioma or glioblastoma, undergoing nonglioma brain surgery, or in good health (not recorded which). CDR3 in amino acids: CSASQTVEAFF. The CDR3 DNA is TGCAGTGCGAGTCAGACCGTTGAAGCTTTCTTT.